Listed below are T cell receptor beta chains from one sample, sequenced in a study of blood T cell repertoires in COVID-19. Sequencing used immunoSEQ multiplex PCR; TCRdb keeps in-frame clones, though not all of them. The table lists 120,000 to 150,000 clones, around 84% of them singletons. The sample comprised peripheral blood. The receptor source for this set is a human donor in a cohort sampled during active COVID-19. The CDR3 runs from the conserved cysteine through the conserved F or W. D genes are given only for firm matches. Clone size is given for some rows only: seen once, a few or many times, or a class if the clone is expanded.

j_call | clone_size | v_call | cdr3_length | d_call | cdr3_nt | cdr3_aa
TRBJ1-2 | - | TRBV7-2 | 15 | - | TGTGCCAGCAGCCTACCGACAGGAATTCACTATGGCTACACCTTC | CASSLPTGIHYGYTF
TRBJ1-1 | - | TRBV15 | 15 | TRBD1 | TGTGCCACCAGCAGAGGACAGGGACGGAACACTGAAGCTTTCTTT | CATSRGQGRNTEAFF
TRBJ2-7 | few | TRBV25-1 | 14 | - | TGTGCCAGCAGTGAGGCGGGGGCCGGCTACGAGCAGTACTTC | CASSEAGAGYEQYF
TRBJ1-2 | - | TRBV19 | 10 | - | TGTGCCAGTAGCCTCTATGGCTACACCTTC | CASSLYGYTF
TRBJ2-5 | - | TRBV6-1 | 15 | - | TGTGCCAGCAGTGAAACAGGAATCTACCAAGAGACCCAGTACTTC | CASSETGIYQETQYF
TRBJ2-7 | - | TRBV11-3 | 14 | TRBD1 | TGTGCCAGCAGCGCGGGACAGGGACACTACGAGCAGTACTTC | CASSAGQGHYEQYF
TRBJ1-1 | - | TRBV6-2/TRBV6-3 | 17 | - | TGTGCCAGCAGTTTCACACAGGGTTTTAAGATGAACACTGAAGCTTTCTTT | CASSFTQGFKMNTEAFF
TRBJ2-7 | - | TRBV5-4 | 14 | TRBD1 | TGTGCCAGCAGGTGGGACAGGTTCTCCTACGAGCAGTACTTC | CASRWDRFSYEQYF
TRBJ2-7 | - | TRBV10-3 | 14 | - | TGTGCCATCAGTATTGCCACGTCTATCTACGAGCAGTACTTC | CAISIATSIYEQYF
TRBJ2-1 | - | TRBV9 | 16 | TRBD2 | TGTGCCAGCAGCGTCCTAGCGGGGGAAACCTCTGGTGAGCAGTTCTTC | CASSVLAGETSGEQFF
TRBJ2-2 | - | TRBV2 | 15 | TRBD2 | TGTGCCAGCAGTGGCGTCGGGGGGACCACCGGGGAGCTGTTTTTT | CASSGVGGTTGELFF
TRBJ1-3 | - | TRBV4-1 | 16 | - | TGCGCCAGCAGCCAGTCTACAGGAGACTCTGGAAACACCATATATTTT | CASSQSTGDSGNTIYF
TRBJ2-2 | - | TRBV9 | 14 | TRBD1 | TGTGCCATCCCGGACAGGACACGCACCGGGGAGCTGTTTTTT | CAIPDRTRTGELFF
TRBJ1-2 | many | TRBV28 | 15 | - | TGTGCCAGCAGTCCCCCGTACAGGTCAGGCTATGGCTACACCTTC | CASSPPYRSGYGYTF
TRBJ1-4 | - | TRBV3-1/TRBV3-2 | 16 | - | TGTGCCAGCAGCCAAGATCTGTCGCAGGGGAAAGAAAAACTGTTTTTT | CASSQDLSQGKEKLFF
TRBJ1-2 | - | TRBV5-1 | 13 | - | TGCGCCAGCAGCTTACGAGGTGGTTATGGCTACACCTTC | CASSLRGGYGYTF
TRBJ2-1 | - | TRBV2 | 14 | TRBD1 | TGTGCCACCAGACAGGGGGTGATGTACAATGAGCAGTTCTTC | CATRQGVMYNEQFF
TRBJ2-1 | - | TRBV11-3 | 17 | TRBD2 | TGTGCCAGCAGCCCGTCGCGGCTAGCGGGGGGACGCAATGAGCAGTTCTTC | CASSPSRLAGGRNEQFF
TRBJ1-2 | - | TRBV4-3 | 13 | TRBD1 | TGCGCCAGCAGCCCGGGGACAGGGACTGGCTACACCTTC | CASSPGTGTGYTF
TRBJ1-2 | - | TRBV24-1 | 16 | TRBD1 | TGTGCCACCAGTGACCGGACAGGGGGCTTAATGGCTGGCTACACCTTC | CATSDRTGGLMAGYTF
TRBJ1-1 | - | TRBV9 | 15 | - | TGTGCCAGCAGCGCGGGTTGGGGGGAGAACACTGAAGCTTTCTTT | CASSAGWGENTEAFF
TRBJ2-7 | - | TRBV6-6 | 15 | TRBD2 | TGTGCCAGCAGTCCCCTAGCGGAGGGTAACTACGAGCAGTACTTC | CASSPLAEGNYEQYF
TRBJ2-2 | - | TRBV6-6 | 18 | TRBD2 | TGTGCCAGCAGTCCCGGGACTAGCGGGGGGCCATACACCGGGGAGCTGTTTTTT | CASSPGTSGGPYTGELFF
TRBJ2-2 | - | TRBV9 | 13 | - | TGTGCCAGCAGCTCAGGGGACACCGGGGAGCTGTTTTTT | CASSSGDTGELFF
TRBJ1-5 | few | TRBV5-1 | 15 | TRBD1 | TGCGCCAGCAGCCCGGGGACAGACCCGAATCAGCCCCAGCATTTT | CASSPGTDPNQPQHF
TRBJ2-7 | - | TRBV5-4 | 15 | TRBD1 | TGTGCCAGCAGCTTTGGTGGACAGGGTTTGGTGGAGCAGTACTTC | CASSFGGQGLVEQYF
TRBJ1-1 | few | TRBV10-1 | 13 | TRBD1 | TGCGCCAGCAGTGATAGGGGGCTAAACGGAGCTTTCTTT | CASSDRGLNGAFF
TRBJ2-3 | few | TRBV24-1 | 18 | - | TGTGCCACCAGTGAGGGCGCAATAGTAACCCCGAGCACAGATACGCAGTATTTT | CATSEGAIVTPSTDTQYF
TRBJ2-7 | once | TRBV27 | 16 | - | TGTGCCAGCAGTGAAGCTGTTGAGCCTCACCTCTACGAGCAGTACTTC | CASSEAVEPHLYEQYF
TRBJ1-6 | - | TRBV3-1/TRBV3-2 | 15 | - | TGTGCCAGCAGCCAAGATCTAGGGGTTAATTCACCCCTCCACTTT | CASSQDLGVNSPLHF
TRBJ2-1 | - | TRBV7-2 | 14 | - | TGTGCCAGCAGCTTAGCGCGTATGTTGAATGAGCAGTTCTTC | CASSLARMLNEQFF
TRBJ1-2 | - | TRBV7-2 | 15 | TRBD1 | TGTGCCAGCAGCCCCCGGACAGGGGGGGGATATGGCTACACCTTC | CASSPRTGGGYGYTF
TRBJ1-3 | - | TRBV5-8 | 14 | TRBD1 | TGTGCCAGCCAAAGACAGGGGCAGGGAAACACCATATATTTT | CASQRQGQGNTIYF
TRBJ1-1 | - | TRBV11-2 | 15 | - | TGTGCCAGCCGGCGAGGGGAGGTGGGTGTCACTGAAGCTTTCTTT | CASRRGEVGVTEAFF
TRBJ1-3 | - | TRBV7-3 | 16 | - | TGTGCCAGCAGCTTAGGATCAGGGGCCACTGGAAACACCATATATTTT | CASSLGSGATGNTIYF
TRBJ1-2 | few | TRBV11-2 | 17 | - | TGTGCCAGCAGCTTTGGAGGCGGGGGTTTGGGGGCCGCTGGCTACACCTTC | CASSFGGGGLGAAGYTF
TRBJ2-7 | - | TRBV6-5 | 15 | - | TGTGCCAGCAGTTACTCAGGTCTAGCTGGCGACGAGCAGTACTTC | CASSYSGLAGDEQYF
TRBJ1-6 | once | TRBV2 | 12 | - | TGTGCCAGCAGTAGACAGAATTCACCCCTCCACTTT | CASSRQNSPLHF
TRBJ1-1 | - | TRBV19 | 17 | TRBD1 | TGTGCCAGTAGTAAGTCAAGGGACAGGGTCACGAACACTGAAGCTTTCTTT | CASSKSRDRVTNTEAFF
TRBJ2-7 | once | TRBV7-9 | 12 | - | TGTGCCAGCAGCTTCGGCGGCGGGCGCTGCAACTTC | CASSFGGGRCNF
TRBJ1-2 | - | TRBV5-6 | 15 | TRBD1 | TGTGCCAGCAGCCCAATCCAGGGGGCGAGGAATGGCTACACCTTC | CASSPIQGARNGYTF
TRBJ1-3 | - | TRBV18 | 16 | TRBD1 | TGTGCCAGCTCACCGGCGACAGGGGGAACTGGAAACACCATATATTTT | CASSPATGGTGNTIYF
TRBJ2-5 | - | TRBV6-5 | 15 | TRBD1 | TGTGCCAGCAGTCCGGGACAGACGTACCAAGAGACCCAGTACTTC | CASSPGQTYQETQYF
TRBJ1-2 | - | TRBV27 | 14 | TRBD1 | TGTGCCAGCAGTGCTATGACAGGGTCCTATGGCTACACCTTC | CASSAMTGSYGYTF
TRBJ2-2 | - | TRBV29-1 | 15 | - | TGCAGCGTTGAGGGCAGGGAGGCGGACACCGGGGAGCTGTTTTTT | CSVEGREADTGELFF
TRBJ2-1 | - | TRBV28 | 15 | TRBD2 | TGTGCCAGCAGTTTCGGGCGGGGGTCATACAATGAGCAGTTCTTC | CASSFGRGSYNEQFF
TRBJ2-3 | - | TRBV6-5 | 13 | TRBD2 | TGTGCCAGCAAGGCGGCTAGCGGGGCCGATCCGTATTTT | CASKAASGADPYF
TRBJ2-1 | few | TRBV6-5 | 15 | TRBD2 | TGTGCCAGCAGCCCCCTCTCGGGGGGGAACAATGAGCAGTTCTTC | CASSPLSGGNNEQFF
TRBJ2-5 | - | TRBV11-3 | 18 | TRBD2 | TGTGCCAGCAGCTACGGCAGGGCGTCTAGCGGGGGGTGGGAGACCCAGTACTTC | CASSYGRASSGGWETQYF
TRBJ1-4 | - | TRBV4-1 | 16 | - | TGCGCCAGCAGCCCCGGGCGGGGGCAGGGGTTTGAAAAACTGTTTTTT | CASSPGRGQGFEKLFF
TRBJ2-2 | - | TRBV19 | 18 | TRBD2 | TGTGCCAGTAGTATAGAGTGGCGAGCGGGGGGGAACACCGGGGAGCTGTTTTTT | CASSIEWRAGGNTGELFF
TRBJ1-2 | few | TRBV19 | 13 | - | TGTGCCAGTAGTACCGAAGACACCTATGGCTACACCTTC | CASSTEDTYGYTF
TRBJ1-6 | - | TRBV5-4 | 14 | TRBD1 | TGTGCCAGCAGCCTGGGACAGGGGGATTCACCCCTCCACTTT | CASSLGQGDSPLHF
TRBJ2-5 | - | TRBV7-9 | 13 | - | TGTGCCAGCAGCACTCGGGACAAAGAGACCCAGTACTTC | CASSTRDKETQYF
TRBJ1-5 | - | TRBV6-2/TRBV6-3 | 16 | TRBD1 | TGTGCCAGCAGTTACCTGTACAGGGGTAGGAATCAGCCCCAGCATTTT | CASSYLYRGRNQPQHF
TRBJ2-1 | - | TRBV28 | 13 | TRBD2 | TGTGCCAGCAGCCGGGGGGATTCCGGGGAGCAGTTCTTC | CASSRGDSGEQFF
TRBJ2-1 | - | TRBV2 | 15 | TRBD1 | TGTGCCAGCACCCTACAGGGGGCCATTAACAATGAGCAGTTCTTC | CASTLQGAINNEQFF